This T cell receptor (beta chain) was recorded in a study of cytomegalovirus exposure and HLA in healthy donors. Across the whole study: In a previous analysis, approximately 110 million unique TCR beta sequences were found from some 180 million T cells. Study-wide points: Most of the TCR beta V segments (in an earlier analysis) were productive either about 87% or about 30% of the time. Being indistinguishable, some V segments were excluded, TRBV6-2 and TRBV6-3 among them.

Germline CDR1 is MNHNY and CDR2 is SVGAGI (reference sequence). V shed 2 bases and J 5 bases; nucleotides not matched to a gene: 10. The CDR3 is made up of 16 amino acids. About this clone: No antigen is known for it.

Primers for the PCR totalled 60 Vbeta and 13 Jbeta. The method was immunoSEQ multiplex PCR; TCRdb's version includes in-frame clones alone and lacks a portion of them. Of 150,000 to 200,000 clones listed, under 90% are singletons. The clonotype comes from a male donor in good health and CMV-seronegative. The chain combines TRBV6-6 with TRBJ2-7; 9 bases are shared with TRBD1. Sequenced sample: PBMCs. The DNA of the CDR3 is TGTGCCAGCAGTTACCAAGGACAGGGGAGTAGCCACGAGCAGTACTTC. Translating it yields CASSYQGQGSSHEQYF.